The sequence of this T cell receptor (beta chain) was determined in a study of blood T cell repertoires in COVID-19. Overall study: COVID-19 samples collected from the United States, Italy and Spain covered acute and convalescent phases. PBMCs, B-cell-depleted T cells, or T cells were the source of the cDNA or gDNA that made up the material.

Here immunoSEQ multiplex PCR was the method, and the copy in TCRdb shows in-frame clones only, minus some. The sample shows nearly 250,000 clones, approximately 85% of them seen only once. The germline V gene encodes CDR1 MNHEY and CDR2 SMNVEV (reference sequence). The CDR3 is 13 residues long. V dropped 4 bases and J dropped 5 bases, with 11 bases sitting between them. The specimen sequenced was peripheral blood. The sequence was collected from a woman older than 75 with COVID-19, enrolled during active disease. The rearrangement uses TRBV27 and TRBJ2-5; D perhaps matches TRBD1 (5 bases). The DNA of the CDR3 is TGTGCCAGCAGTTGGGCCCAGGGTGAGACCCAGTACTTC. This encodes CASSWAQGETQYF.